This TCR beta chain emerged from a study of blood T cells in healthy people across ages. Whole-study results and caveats: Getting older went along with TCR beta diversity per million T cells dropping roughly linearly. No conclusive comparison of naive versus antigen-experienced cells was possible with unsorted PBMCs. The unknown donor CMV status may have confounded expanded clonotype changes.

This clonotype was observed a few times. Its matching antigen is unknown. V lost 6 bases, J lost 8 bases, and 10 bases stayed unmatched. The CDR3 is made up of 15 amino acids. CDR1 and CDR2 from the germline V gene are MNHEY and SMNVEV (reference sequence). It was with a sample-barcoded 5' primer and a J-beta primer mix that a second PCR of roughly 7 to 12 cycles was run. Tags on each cDNA molecule came from a template-switch adaptor with 12 random nucleotides. MiXCR, applied by TCRdb to the 5' RACE reads, yields one record per CDR3 protein. The sample records approximately 880,000 distinct CDR3 sequences, under 50% being singletons.

The chain combines TRBV27 with TRBJ1-6, with 7 bases that match TRBD1. Sequencing used blood. The sequence was obtained from a young man in good health. CDR3 region: CASSPDRAGDSPLHF. DNA for the CDR3: TGTGCCAGCAGCCCTGACAGGGCGGGGGATTCACCCCTCCACTTT.